This entry is about one T cell receptor beta chain. As the library was built, unique molecular identifiers were attached to individual cDNA molecules. TCRdb re-called the RACE reads with MiXCR, one entry per CDR3 protein. The data show 95,000 to 150,000 distinct CDR3 sequences, with about 11% seen just once and 2% to 2.5% held by the top ten. This specimen comes from a study of human T cells and chemical hapten exposure. Time point reported: patch test 3, about 24 weeks after DPC sensitization. Treatment: therapeutic diphenylcyclopropenone sensitization with weekly scalp DPC. It was from unfractionated whole blood that total RNA was extracted. The clonotype comes from a woman aged 50 to 65 with alopecia areata. Some clones in this sample may be carry-over from other donors' samples. Here the sequenced sample was whole blood, taken in connection with sensitization to the hapten diphenylcyclopropenone (DPC).

The CDR3 coding sequence is TGTGCCAGCAGTTACTCGTTTCAGGGAGTTCAGACCGGGGAGCTGTTTTTT. Its translation: CASSYSFQGVQTGELFF. The chain is built from TRBV6-5 and TRBJ2-2, with D possibly called TRBD1 or TRBD2 (5 bases each). The CDR3 runs to 17 residues. Germline CDR1 reads MNHEY; CDR2 reads SVGAGI. The V end lost 0 bases, the J end lost 5 bases, and 16 bases lay between the germline ends.